This TCR beta chain came from a study of blood T cell repertoires in COVID-19. About the study: Samples came from the United States, Italy and Spain, spanning acute and convalescent COVID-19. Sample material is recorded as cDNA or gDNA derived from T cells, B-cell-depleted T cells, or PBMCs.

The junction had 11 bases not matched to a gene; V was cut back by 4 bases and J by 4 bases. The germline gives CDR1 MNHNS, CDR2 SASEGT. The CDR3 has 16 residues. Per the original methods: How many nucleated cells were present was estimated from reference gene primer amplification. This table comes from immunoSEQ multiplex PCR, and its TCRdb copy is limited to in-frame clones, with some not included. The DNA was the basis for D and trimming; V, J and clone size are from that table. Here the sample spans some 200,000 clones, about 85% being singletons. The TCR comes from a woman under 30 who had recovered from COVID-19. The V gene is TRBV6-1, the J gene TRBJ2-7, with 9 positions matching TRBD1. Sequenced sample: peripheral blood. CDR3 DNA: TGTGCCAGCAGTGCCGAGGGGGACAGGGTTGATTACGAGCAGTACTTC. This codes for CASSAEGDRVDYEQYF.